This T cell receptor (beta chain) appears in the sequencing data of a study of blood T cell repertoires in COVID-19. Study background: COVID-19 samples, acute and convalescent, were from the United States, Italy and Spain. From T cells, B-cell-depleted T cells, or PBMCs came the material, which was cDNA or gDNA.

The CDR3 consists of 16 residues. V lost 4 bases and J lost 10, with 23 bases in between. CDR1 and CDR2 (germline): LGHDT, YNNKEL (reference sequence). Authors' data handling: Amplifying reference gene primers gave estimates of nucleated cell counts. The table came from immunoSEQ multiplex PCR; TCRdb's copy has only in-frame clones and leaves some out. The V and J calls and clone size were taken over from that table, and D and trimming were inferred from the DNA. In the table there are fewer than 650,000 clones, 85% to 90% of which are singletons. The sequence came from a woman in her 50s with COVID-19, enrolled during active disease. Sequenced material: peripheral blood. The chain recombines TRBV3-1 (or the pseudogene TRBV3-2) with TRBJ2-1, with D hard to call. The CDR3, as DNA: TGTGCCAGCAGCCGACCCCTTGAGCCGAGAATGGAGGAGCAGTTCTTC. Translation: CASSRPLEPRMEEQFF.